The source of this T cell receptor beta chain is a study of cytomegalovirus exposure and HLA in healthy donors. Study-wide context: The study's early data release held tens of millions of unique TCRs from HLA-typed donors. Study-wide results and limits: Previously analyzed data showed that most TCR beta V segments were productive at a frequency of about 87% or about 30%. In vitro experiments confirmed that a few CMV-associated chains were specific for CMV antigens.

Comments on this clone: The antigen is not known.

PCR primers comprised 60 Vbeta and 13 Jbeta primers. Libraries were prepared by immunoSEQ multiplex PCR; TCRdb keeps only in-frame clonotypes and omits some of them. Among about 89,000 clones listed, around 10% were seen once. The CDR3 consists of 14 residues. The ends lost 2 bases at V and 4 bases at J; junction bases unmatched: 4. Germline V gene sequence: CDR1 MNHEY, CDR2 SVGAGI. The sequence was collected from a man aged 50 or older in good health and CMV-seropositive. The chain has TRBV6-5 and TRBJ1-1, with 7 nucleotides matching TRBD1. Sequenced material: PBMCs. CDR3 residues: CASSYDRARTEAFF. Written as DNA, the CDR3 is TGTGCCAGCAGTTACGACAGGGCTCGCACTGAAGCTTTCTTT.